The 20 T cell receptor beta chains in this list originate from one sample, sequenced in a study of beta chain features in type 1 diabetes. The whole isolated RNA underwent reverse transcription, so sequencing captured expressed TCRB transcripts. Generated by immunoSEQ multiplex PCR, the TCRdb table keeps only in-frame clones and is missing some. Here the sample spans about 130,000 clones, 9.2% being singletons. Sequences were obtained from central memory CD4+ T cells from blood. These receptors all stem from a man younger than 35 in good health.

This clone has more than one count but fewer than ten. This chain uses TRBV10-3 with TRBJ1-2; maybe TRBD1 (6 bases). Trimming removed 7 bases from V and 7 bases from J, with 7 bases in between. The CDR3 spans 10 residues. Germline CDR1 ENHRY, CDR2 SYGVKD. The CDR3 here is CAIKQGGYTF. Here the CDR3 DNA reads TGTGCCATCAAACAGGGTGGCTACACCTTC.

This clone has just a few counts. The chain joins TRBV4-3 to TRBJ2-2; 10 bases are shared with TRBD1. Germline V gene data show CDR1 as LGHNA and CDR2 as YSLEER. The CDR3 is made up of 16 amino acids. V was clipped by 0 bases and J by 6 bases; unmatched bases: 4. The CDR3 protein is CASSQEGQGNSGELFF. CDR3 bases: TGCGCCAGCAGCCAAGAGGGACAGGGGAATTCCGGGGAGCTGTTTTTT.

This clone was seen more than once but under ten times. DNA of the CDR3: TGTGCCAGCAGCTTAGACCCCGGCAGGGGCAATGAGCAGTTCTTC. This gives the protein CASSLDPGRGNEQFF. V gene TRBV11-3 combines with J gene TRBJ2-1; the D gene is possibly TRBD1 (6 bases). V lost 0 bases to trimming and J lost 6 bases, with 12 bases between them. CDR3 length: 15 residues. CDR1 and CDR2 from the germline V gene are SGHNT and YENEEA.

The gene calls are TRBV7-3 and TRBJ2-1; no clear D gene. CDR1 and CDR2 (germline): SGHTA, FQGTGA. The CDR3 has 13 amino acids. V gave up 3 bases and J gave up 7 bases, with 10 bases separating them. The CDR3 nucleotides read TGTGCCAGCAGCTTCGGCCAGGCTAATGAGCAGTTCTTC. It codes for CASSFGQANEQFF.

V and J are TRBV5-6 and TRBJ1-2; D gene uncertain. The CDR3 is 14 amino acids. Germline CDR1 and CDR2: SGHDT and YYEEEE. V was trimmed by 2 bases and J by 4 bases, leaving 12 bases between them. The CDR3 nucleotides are TGTGCCAGCAGCTTCTCCGGGGTGGGCTATGGCTACACCTTC. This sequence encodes CASSFSGVGYGYTF.

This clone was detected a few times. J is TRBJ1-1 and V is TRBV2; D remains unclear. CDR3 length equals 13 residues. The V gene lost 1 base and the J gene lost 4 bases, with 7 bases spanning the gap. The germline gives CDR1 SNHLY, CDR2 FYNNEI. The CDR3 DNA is TGTGCCAGCAGTGAAGGTTTCGGCACTGAAGCTTTCTTT. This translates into CASSEGFGTEAFF.

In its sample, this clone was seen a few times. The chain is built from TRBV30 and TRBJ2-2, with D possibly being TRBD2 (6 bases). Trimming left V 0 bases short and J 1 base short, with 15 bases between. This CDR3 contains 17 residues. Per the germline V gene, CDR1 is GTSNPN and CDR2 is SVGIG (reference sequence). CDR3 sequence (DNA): TGTGCCTGGAGTGTATTCGTGGGACTTGGGAACACCGGGGAGCTGTTTTTT. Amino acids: CAWSVFVGLGNTGELFF.

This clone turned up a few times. In nucleotides, the CDR3 is TGTGCCAGTATACAACAGGGACCTAGCAATCAGCCCCAGCATTTT. This encodes CASIQQGPSNQPQHF. The chain combines TRBV19 with TRBJ1-5; D may be TRBD1 (6 bases). From germline, CDR1 is LNHDA and CDR2 SQIVND (reference sequence). The CDR3 consists of 15 residues. V lost 7 bases to trimming and J lost 0 bases, with 13 bases between them. The whole variable domain, filled in from reference TRBV19 and TRBJ1-5, reads DGGITQSPKYLFRKEGQNVTLSCEQNLNHDAMYWYRQDPGQGLRLIYYSQIVNDFQKGDIAEGYSVSREKKESFPLTVTSAQKNPTAFYLCASIQQGPSNQPQHFGDGTRLSIL.

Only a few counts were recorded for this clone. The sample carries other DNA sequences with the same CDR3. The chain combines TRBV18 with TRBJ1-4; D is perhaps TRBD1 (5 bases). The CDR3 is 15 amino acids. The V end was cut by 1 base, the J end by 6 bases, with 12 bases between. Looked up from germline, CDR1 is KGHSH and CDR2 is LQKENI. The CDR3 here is CASSPRSGGDEKLFF. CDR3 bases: TGTGCCAGCTCACCACGTTCCGGGGGGGATGAAAAACTGTTTTTT.

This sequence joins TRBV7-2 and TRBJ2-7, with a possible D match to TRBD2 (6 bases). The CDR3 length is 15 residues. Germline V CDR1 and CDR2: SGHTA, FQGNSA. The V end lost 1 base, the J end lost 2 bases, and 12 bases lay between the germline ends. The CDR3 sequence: CASSLGSGGTYEQYF. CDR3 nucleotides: TGTGCCAGCAGCTTAGGGTCCGGGGGAACCTACGAGCAGTACTTC.

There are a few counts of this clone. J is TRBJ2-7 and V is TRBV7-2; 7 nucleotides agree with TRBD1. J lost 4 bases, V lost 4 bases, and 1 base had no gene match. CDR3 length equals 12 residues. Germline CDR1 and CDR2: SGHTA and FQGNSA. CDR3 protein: CASSSTGYEQYF. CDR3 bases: TGTGCCAGCAGCTCGACAGGGTACGAGCAGTACTTC.

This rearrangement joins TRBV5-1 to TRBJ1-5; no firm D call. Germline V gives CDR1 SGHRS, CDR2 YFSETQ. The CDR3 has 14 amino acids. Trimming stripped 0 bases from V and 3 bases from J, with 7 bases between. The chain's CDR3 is CASSLDGSNQPQHF. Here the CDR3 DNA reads TGCGCCAGCAGCTTGGACGGTTCCAATCAGCCCCAGCATTTT.

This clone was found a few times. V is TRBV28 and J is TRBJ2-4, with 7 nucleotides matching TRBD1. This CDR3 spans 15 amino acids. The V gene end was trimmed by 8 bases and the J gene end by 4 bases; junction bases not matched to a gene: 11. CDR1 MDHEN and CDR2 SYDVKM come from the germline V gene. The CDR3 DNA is TGTGCCAGCGGGCTAATAGGGACAGAAAAAAACATTCAGTACTTC. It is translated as CASGLIGTEKNIQYF.

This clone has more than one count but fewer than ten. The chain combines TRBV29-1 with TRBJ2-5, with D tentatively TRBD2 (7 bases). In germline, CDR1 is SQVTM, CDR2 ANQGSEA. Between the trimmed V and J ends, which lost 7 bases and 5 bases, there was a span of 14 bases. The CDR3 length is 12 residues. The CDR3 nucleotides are TGCAGCGCTGTAGGGGGGGTGGAGACCCAGTACTTC. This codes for CSAVGGVETQYF.

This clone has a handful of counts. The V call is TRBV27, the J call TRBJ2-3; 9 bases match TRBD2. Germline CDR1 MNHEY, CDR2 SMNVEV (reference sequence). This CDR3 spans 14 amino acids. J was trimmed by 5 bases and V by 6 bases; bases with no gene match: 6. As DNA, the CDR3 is TGTGCCAGCAGCGGCGGGGGGGCCGTAGATACGCAGTATTTT. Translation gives CASSGGGAVDTQYF.

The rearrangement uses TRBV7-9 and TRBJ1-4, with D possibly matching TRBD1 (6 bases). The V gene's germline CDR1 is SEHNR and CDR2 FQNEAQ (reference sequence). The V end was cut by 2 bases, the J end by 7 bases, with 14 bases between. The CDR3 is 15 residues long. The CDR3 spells CASSLHMGASEKLFF. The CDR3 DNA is TGTGCCAGCAGCTTACACATGGGGGCGAGTGAAAAACTGTTTTTT.

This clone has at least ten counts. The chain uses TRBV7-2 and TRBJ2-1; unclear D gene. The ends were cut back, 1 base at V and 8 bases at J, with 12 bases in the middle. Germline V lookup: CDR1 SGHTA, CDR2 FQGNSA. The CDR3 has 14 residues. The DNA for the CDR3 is TGTGCCAGCAGCTTAGGCCCGCGGATTTATGAGCAGTTCTTC. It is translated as CASSLGPRIYEQFF.

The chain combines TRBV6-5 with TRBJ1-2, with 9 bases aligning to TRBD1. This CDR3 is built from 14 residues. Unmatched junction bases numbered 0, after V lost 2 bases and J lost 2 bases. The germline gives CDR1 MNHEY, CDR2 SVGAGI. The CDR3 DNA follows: TGTGCCAGCAGTTACGGGACAGGGAACTATGGCTACACCTTC. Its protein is CASSYGTGNYGYTF.

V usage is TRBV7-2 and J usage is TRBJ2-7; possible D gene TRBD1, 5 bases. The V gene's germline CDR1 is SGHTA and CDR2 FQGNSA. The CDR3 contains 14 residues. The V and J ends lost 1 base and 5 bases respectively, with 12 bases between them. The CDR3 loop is CASSLVSGNDEQYF. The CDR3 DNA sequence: TGTGCCAGCAGCTTAGTCTCAGGGAATGACGAGCAGTACTTC.

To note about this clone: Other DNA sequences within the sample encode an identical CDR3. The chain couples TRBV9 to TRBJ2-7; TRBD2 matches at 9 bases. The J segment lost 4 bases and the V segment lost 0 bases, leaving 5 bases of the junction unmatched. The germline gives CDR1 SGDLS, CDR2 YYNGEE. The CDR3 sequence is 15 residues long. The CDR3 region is CASSVGASGVYEQYF. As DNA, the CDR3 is TGTGCCAGCAGCGTAGGGGCTAGCGGGGTGTACGAGCAGTACTTC. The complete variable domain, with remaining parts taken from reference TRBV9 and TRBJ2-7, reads DSGVTQTPKHLITATGQRVTLRCSPRSGDLSVYWYQQSLDQGLQFLIQYYNGEERAKGNILERFSAQQFPDLHSELNLSSLELGDSALYFCASSVGASGVYEQYFGPGTRLTVT.